A selection of T cell receptor beta chains follows, all from one sample in a study of beta chain features in type 1 diabetes. Measured with immunoSEQ multiplex PCR; TCRdb has only the in-frame clones, and not every one. The table records approximately 600,000 clones, 9.5% to 15% of them present only once. Sequencing was done on a sample of naive CD4+ T cells from blood. The receptor source for this set is a man aged 25 to 45 with type 1 diabetes. CDR3s include the opening cysteine and the closing phenylalanine or tryptophan. A D gene is named only where the DNA matches it firmly. The size of a clone is reported for some rows only, either as once, few or many, or as a class for expanded clones.

j_call	clone_size	v_call	d_call	cdr3_aa	cdr3_nt
TRBJ2-3	NA	TRBV18	NA	CASSPTGEATDTQYF	TGTGCCAGCTCACCTACAGGGGAGGCAACAGATACGCAGTATTTT
TRBJ2-7	few	TRBV7-8	NA	CASSPAESGPPYF	TGTGCCAGCAGCCCCGCAGAGAGTGGACCACCGTACTTC
TRBJ2-3	few	TRBV14	NA	CASSPLQGPFTDTQYF	TGTGCCAGCAGTCCCCTTCAGGGGCCATTCACAGATACGCAGTATTTT
TRBJ1-1	few	TRBV25-1	NA	CASSFSGTLNTEAFF	TGTGCCAGCAGTTTCTCCGGGACGCTAAACACTGAAGCTTTCTTT
TRBJ1-4	few	TRBV4-3	NA	CASSQDRANEKLFF	TGCGCCAGCAGCCAAGACCGAGCTAATGAAAAACTGTTTTTT
TRBJ2-1	few	TRBV11-2	TRBD2	CASSLQRDSLYNEQFF	TGTGCCAGCAGCTTACAGCGGGACTCTTTATACAATGAGCAGTTCTTC
TRBJ2-3	few	TRBV5-4	NA	CASSSPTGENTQYF	TGTGCCAGCAGCTCGCCTACCGGTGAAAATACGCAGTATTTT
TRBJ2-7	NA	TRBV18	NA	CASSREQSSYEQYF	TGTGCCAGCTCACGCGAACAGAGCTCCTACGAGCAGTACTTC
TRBJ2-1	NA	TRBV7-3	NA	CASSSDWAPYNEQFF	TGTGCCAGCAGCTCGGACTGGGCCCCCTACAATGAGCAGTTCTTC
TRBJ2-1	NA	TRBV9	NA	CASSPPGTPIRFF	TGTGCCAGCAGCCCTCCCGGGACCCCCATTAGGTTCTTC
TRBJ1-1	few	TRBV7-3	NA	CASSNRRTIGNTEAFF	TGTGCCAGCAGCAACAGGAGGACGATTGGGAACACTGAAGCTTTCTTT
TRBJ1-1	few	TRBV10-3	NA	CAISKGPEGAFF	TGTGCCATCAGTAAGGGGCCAGAGGGGGCTTTCTTT
TRBJ2-5	NA	TRBV14	NA	CASSQLLNGETQYF	TGTGCCAGCAGCCAACTTTTAAACGGAGAGACCCAGTACTTC
TRBJ2-5	few	TRBV2	NA	CASSEGGAGTQGETQYF	TGTGCCAGCAGTGAAGGGGGCGCAGGGACCCAAGGGGAGACCCAGTACTTC
TRBJ1-1	few	TRBV2	NA	CASRTLGTEAFF	TGTGCCAGCAGGACCTTGGGCACTGAAGCTTTCTTT
TRBJ2-1	few	TRBV5-6	NA	CASAIRDSWTNEQFF	TGTGCCAGCGCTATCCGGGACTCGTGGACCAATGAGCAGTTCTTC
TRBJ2-3	NA	TRBV28	NA	CASSSRGADTQYF	TGTGCCAGCAGTTCCAGGGGCGCAGATACGCAGTATTTT
TRBJ1-1	few	TRBV11-3	NA	CASLSANTEAFF	TGTGCCAGCCTCTCAGCCAACACTGAAGCTTTCTTT